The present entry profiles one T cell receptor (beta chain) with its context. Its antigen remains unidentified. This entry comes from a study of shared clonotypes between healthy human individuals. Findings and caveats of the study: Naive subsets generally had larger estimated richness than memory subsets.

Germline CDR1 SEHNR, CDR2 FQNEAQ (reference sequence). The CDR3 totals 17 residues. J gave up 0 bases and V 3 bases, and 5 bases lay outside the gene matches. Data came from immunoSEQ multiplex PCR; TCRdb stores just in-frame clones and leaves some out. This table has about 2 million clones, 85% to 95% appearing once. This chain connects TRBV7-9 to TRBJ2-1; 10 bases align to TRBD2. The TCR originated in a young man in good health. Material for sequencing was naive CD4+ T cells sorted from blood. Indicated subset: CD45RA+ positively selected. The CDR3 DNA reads TGTGCCAGCAGCTTTCTAGCGGGAGAGAGCTCCTACAATGAGCAGTTCTTC. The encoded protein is CASSFLAGESSYNEQFF.